The clone carrying this T cell receptor (beta chain) was counted a few times. What it binds is not known. Sequencing was performed with immunoSEQ multiplex PCR; in TCRdb, only in-frame clones are kept and a portion is missing. The table shows approximately 42,000 clones, with nearly 70% occurring only once. The sample comes from a study of cytotoxic CD8 clonotypes in ibrutinib-treated CLL. Findings and caveats of the study: Sustained-remission patients were sampled at one set of times and progressing patients at different ones. Baseline clonality exceeded age-matched healthy donors and tracked circulating CD8+ T-cell counts.

CDR1 is SNHLY, CDR2 FYNNEI, per germline. The CDR3 consists of 14 residues. Trimming removed 6 bases from V and 5 bases from J; junction bases left unmatched: 9. The specimen comprised PBMCs, sampled after 12 months of ibrutinib treatment. The receptor was isolated from a human donor with chronic lymphocytic leukemia. The chain employs TRBV2 and TRBJ1-1; 7 bases are shared with TRBD1. CDR3 bases: TGTGCCAGCAGAAATACACAGGGGCGGACTGAAGCTTTCTTT. This translates into CASRNTQGRTEAFF. The full variable domain, its missing parts supplied by reference TRBV2 and TRBJ1-1, is EPEVTQTPSHQVTQMGQEVILRCVPISNHLYFYWYRQILGQKVEFLVSFYNNEISEKSEIFDDQFSVERPDGSNFTLKIRSTKLEDSAMYFCASRNTQGRTEAFFGQGTRLTVV.